The TCR beta chain described here comes from a study of sequential checkpoint blockade in melanoma. TCRdb's copy holds only in-frame clones and misses some; the assay was immunoSEQ multiplex PCR. The sample gives approximately 6,000 clones, roughly 26% of which show up once; roughly 8.9% is in the top ten. Looked up from germline, CDR1 is ENHRY and CDR2 is SYGVKD. V lost 2 bases and J lost 4; bases outside the gene matches: 4. The CDR3 sequence is 14 residues long. Treatment defined: randomized to nivolumab then ipilimumab (arm A) or the reverse (arm B). Sequencing used tumor tissue (inferred from file names), obtained from a patient given nivolumab and ipilimumab in sequence. J is TRBJ1-2 and V is TRBV10-3; 7 bases agree with TRBD1. The clonotype was recovered from a human donor with melanoma. In nucleotides, the CDR3 is TGTGCCATCAGTGAGAGGGGGCGCAGCTATGGCTACACCTTC. It specifies CAISERGRSYGYTF.